The T cell receptor (beta chain) under discussion was sequenced for a study of blood T cell repertoires in COVID-19. Study-wide background: Donors in the United States, Italy and Spain gave samples during acute or convalescent COVID-19.

The protocol was immunoSEQ multiplex PCR, while the TCRdb copy is restricted to in-frame clones and leaves out a portion. The sample holds 300,000 to 400,000 clones, around nine tenths seen once. The CDR3 is made up of 15 amino acids. CDR1 is LNHDA, CDR2 SQIVND, per germline (reference sequence). V shed 4 bases, J shed 4 bases, and the junction held 9 bases outside the gene matches. The TCR originated in a woman aged 30 to 39 who had been exposed to COVID-19. The rearrangement joins TRBV19 to TRBJ1-2; 7 bases map to TRBD1. The sequenced sample consisted of PBMCs or T cells enriched from blood (not recorded which). CDR3 DNA: TGTGCCAGTAGTACCGGACAGGTTGGGGCCTATGGCTACACCTTC. Translating it yields CASSTGQVGAYGYTF.